A selection of T cell receptor beta chains follows, all from one sample in a study of T cell repertoires in cytomegalovirus infection. One entry per CDR3 protein, called by TCRdb with MiXCR from the reads. The table has roughly 310,000 distinct CDR3 sequences, about 29% seen once; the top ten hold 20%. Their cognate antigens are unknown. Sequenced material: cultured PBMCs, taken from culture after CMV antigen stimulation. These receptors all come from a human donor in good health (CMV status not recorded). Some clones in this sample may be carry-over from other donors' samples. CDR3s include the opening cysteine and the closing phenylalanine or tryptophan. The D gene is left open where the match is weak. Some rows have no size entry. The others give once, few or many, or a class for an expanded clone.

.,TRBJ1-1,.,TRBV5-1,CASSFPDGYTEAFF,TGCGCCAGCAGCTTTCCGGACGGTTACACTGAAGCTTTCTTT
.,TRBJ1-5,TRBD1,TRBV12-3/TRBV12-4,CASSLDRGMEPQHF,TGTGCCAGCAGTTTAGACAGGGGAATGGAGCCCCAGCATTTT
.,TRBJ2-3,.,TRBV6-5,CASSYGGITDTQYF,TGTGCCAGCAGTTACGGGGGAATCACAGATACGCAGTATTTT
many,TRBJ2-3,TRBD2,TRBV7-6,CASSRTSGSTDTQYF,TGTGCCAGCAGCCGGACTAGCGGGAGCACAGATACGCAGTATTTT
.,TRBJ2-2,TRBD2,TRBV11-2,CASSIRGVATGELFF,TGTGCCAGCAGCATCCGGGGGGTTGCCACCGGGGAGCTGTTTTTT
.,TRBJ1-1,.,TRBV4-2,CASSQMGGQDKAFF,TGTGCCAGCAGCCAGATGGGTGGGCAGGATAAAGCTTTCTTT
.,TRBJ1-6,.,TRBV4-1,CASSRPGQRSPLHF,TGCGCCAGCAGCCGACCGGGACAACGTTCACCCCTCCACTTT
few,TRBJ1-5,TRBD1,TRBV6-5,CASSYFRGQRPQHF,TGTGCCAGCAGTTACTTCAGGGGGCAGCGGCCCCAGCATTTT
.,TRBJ2-2,TRBD1,TRBV7-3,CASSLTPGQGSSGDTGELFF,TGTGCCAGCAGCTTAACCCCGGGACAGGGATCAAGTGGGGACACCGGGGAGCTGTTTTTT
.,TRBJ1-2,.,TRBV12-3/TRBV12-4,CASSVENYGYTF,TGTGCCAGCAGTGTCGAGAACTATGGCTACACCTTC
many,TRBJ1-1,.,TRBV7-3,CASSLTTGRNTEAFF,TGTGCCAGCAGCTTAACAACAGGGAGAAACACTGAAGCTTTCTTT
.,TRBJ1-1,.,TRBV9,CASSEGGRGNTEAFF,TGTGCCAGCAGCGAGGGGGGCCGAGGGAACACTGAAGCTTTCTTT
.,TRBJ2-7,.,TRBV10-3,CAISGPNYEQYF,TGTGCCATCAGTGGACCGAACTACGAGCAGTACTTC
few,TRBJ1-2,.,TRBV7-9,CASSLAGQPGNYGYTF,TGTGCCAGCAGCTTAGCTGGACAGCCGGGGAACTATGGCTACACCTTC
.,TRBJ1-5,.,TRBV12-3/TRBV12-4,CASKGVGQPQHF,TGTGCCAGCAAAGGGGTAGGACAGCCCCAGCATTTT
.,TRBJ2-4,.,TRBV6-1,CASSERPGLTKNIQYF,TGTGCCAGCAGTGAACGACCAGGGCTCACCAAAAACATTCAGTACTTC
few,TRBJ2-3,TRBD2,TRBV18,CASSPQGGGPDTQYF,TGTGCCAGCTCACCACAGGGCGGGGGGCCCGATACGCAGTATTTT
.,TRBJ1-6,.,TRBV5-6,CASSFRRGALHF,TGTGCCAGCAGCTTTCGAAGGGGTGCCCTCCACTTT
.,TRBJ2-1,TRBD1,TRBV27,CASSLRDRGLAGGDEQFF,TGTGCCAGCAGTTTAAGGGACAGGGGGCTGGCGGGAGGGGATGAGCAGTTCTTC
few,TRBJ1-1,.,TRBV6-6,CASSPRGSGDTEAFF,TGTGCCAGCAGTCCCAGGGGAAGCGGGGACACTGAAGCTTTCTTT
.,TRBJ2-1,.,TRBV19,CASSIGGLQYNEQFF,TGTGCCAGTAGTATAGGGGGTTTGCAGTACAATGAGCAGTTCTTC
.,TRBJ2-4,TRBD1,TRBV5-1,CASSIPDRDIQYF,TGCGCCAGCAGCATCCCGGACAGGGACATTCAGTACTTC
.,TRBJ2-7,TRBD1,TRBV5-6,CASSQGQGAYEQYF,TGTGCCAGCAGCCAAGGACAGGGAGCTTACGAGCAGTACTTC
few,TRBJ1-1,.,TRBV7-2,CASTPRLGGRAFF,TGTGCCAGCACCCCTAGACTAGGGGGTAGGGCTTTCTTT
.,TRBJ2-1,TRBD2,TRBV4-2,CASSQDGTSGQGEQFF,TGTGCCAGCAGCCAAGATGGGACTAGCGGCCAGGGTGAGCAGTTCTTC
.,TRBJ1-5,.,TRBV15,CATSSLLNQPQHF,TGTGCCACCAGCAGCTTACTCAATCAGCCCCAGCATTTT
.,TRBJ1-1,.,TRBV2,CASGGRALNTEAFF,TGTGCCAGTGGTGGCAGGGCCTTGAACACTGAAGCTTTCTTT
.,TRBJ1-4,.,TRBV4-1,CASSQDPTVPGGKLFF,TGCGCCAGCAGCCAAGATCCGACAGTCCCCGGGGGAAAACTGTTTTTT
.,TRBJ2-6,TRBD2,TRBV6-1,CASSVGLAGAGANVLTF,TGTGCCAGCAGTGTAGGACTAGCGGGAGCTGGGGCCAACGTCCTGACTTTC
once,TRBJ1-2,TRBD1,TRBV4-2,CASSQARGLNYGYTF,TGTGCCAGCAGCCAAGCCAGGGGGCTGAACTATGGCTACACCTTC
.,TRBJ2-3,.,TRBV2,CASSEALGETDTQYF,TGTGCCAGCAGTGAAGCACTAGGAGAGACAGATACGCAGTATTTT
few,TRBJ2-7,TRBD2,TRBV9,CASSDGLAGYEQYF,TGTGCCAGCAGCGACGGACTAGCCGGCTACGAGCAGTACTTC
.,TRBJ2-3,TRBD1,TRBV7-6,CASSLENRGTDTQYF,TGTGCCAGCAGCTTAGAGAACAGGGGAACAGATACGCAGTATTTT
.,TRBJ2-1,TRBD1,TRBV7-8,CASSTKDRGRYNEQFF,TGTGCCAGCAGCACAAAAGACAGGGGTAGATACAATGAGCAGTTCTTC
many,TRBJ2-3,.,TRBV7-8,CASSLDRGSTDTQYF,TGTGCCAGCAGCTTAGATCGGGGTAGCACAGATACGCAGTATTTT
.,TRBJ2-7,.,TRBV6-1,CASSLDETYEQYF,TGTGCCAGCAGTTTAGACGAGACCTACGAGCAGTACTTC
few,TRBJ1-1,.,TRBV10-2,CASRHRDSPGNTEAFF,TGCGCCAGCAGGCACCGAGACAGTCCGGGGAACACTGAAGCTTTCTTT
few,TRBJ2-7,TRBD1,TRBV20-1,CSARRQGSYEQYF,TGCAGTGCTCGACGACAGGGCTCCTACGAGCAGTACTTC
many,TRBJ1-1,.,TRBV7-9,CASSRYTEAFF,TGTGCCAGCAGCCGGTACACTGAAGCTTTCTTT
few,TRBJ1-2,TRBD1,TRBV5-1,CASSIGQGTRGYTF,TGCGCCAGCAGCATCGGACAGGGGACTAGGGGCTACACCTTC
many,TRBJ2-3,.,TRBV7-3,CASSPGVLTDTQYF,TGTGCCAGCAGTCCTGGGGTACTCACAGATACGCAGTATTTT
few,TRBJ1-5,.,TRBV6-6,CASTPQGRSNQPQHF,TGTGCCAGCACCCCACAGGGAAGAAGTAATCAGCCCCAGCATTTT
few,TRBJ1-3,.,TRBV20-1,CSAGGSSGNTIYF,TGCAGTGCTGGGGGAAGCTCTGGAAACACCATATATTTT
.,TRBJ1-2,.,TRBV2,CASSSGLGYGYTF,TGTGCCAGCAGTTCAGGGTTGGGCTATGGCTACACCTTC
few,TRBJ2-7,TRBD1,TRBV28,CASSPGQARDEQYF,TGTGCCAGCAGCCCGGGACAGGCTCGGGACGAGCAGTACTTC
.,TRBJ2-5,.,TRBV7-9,CASSLVLGRETQYF,TGTGCCAGCAGCTTAGTACTGGGGAGGGAGACCCAGTACTTC
.,TRBJ2-7,TRBD1,TRBV4-1,CASSRARTGGVGVSYEQYF,TGCGCCAGCAGCCGTGCTAGGACAGGGGGAGTAGGGGTGTCCTACGAGCAGTACTTC
.,TRBJ1-2,.,TRBV24-1,CATSEADYGYTF,TGTGCCACCAGTGAGGCGGACTATGGCTACACCTTC
.,TRBJ2-1,TRBD2,TRBV19,CASRMVGTRIPGSYNEQFF,TGTGCCAGTAGAATGGTTGGGACTAGGATTCCCGGGTCCTACAATGAGCAGTTCTTC
many,TRBJ1-3,.,TRBV7-9,CASSLGNTIYF,TGTGCCAGCAGCCTCGGAAACACCATATATTTT
.,TRBJ2-7,.,TRBV9,CASSPGRGRNEQYF,TGTGCCAGCAGCCCCGGTCGTGGGAGAAACGAGCAGTACTTC
.,TRBJ1-5,.,TRBV30,CAWSGTGFNQPQHF,TGTGCCTGGAGTGGAACAGGGTTCAATCAGCCCCAGCATTTT
many,TRBJ2-5,TRBD2,TRBV7-2,CASRFSGRATETQYF,TGTGCCAGCAGATTTAGCGGGAGGGCCACAGAGACCCAGTACTTC
few,TRBJ2-1,.,TRBV11-2,CASNPWGGNNEQFF,TGTGCCAGCAACCCATGGGGCGGGAACAATGAGCAGTTCTTC
.,TRBJ1-2,.,TRBV10-2,CASSVILGPLYGYTF,TGCGCCAGCAGTGTGATCCTAGGTCCTTTATATGGCTACACCTTC
few,TRBJ1-3,TRBD1,TRBV29-1,CSGGLGGEGGYTIYF,TGCAGCGGTGGACTAGGGGGCGAGGGAGGATACACCATATATTTT
once,TRBJ1-4,.,TRBV11-2,CASSWDPGNEKLFF,TGTGCCAGCAGCTGGGACCCCGGGAATGAAAAACTGTTTTTT
.,TRBJ1-1,TRBD1,TRBV6-8,CASRSGTGWTEAFF,TGTGCCAGCAGATCCGGGACAGGGTGGACTGAAGCTTTCTTT